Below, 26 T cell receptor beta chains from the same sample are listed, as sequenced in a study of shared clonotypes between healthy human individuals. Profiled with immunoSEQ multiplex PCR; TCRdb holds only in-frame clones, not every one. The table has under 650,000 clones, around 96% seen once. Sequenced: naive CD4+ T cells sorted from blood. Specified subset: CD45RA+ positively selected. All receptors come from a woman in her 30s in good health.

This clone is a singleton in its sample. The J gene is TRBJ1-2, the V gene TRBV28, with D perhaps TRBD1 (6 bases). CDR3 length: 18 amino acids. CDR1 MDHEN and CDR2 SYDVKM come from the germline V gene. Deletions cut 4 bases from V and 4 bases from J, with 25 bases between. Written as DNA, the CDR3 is TGTGCCAGCAGTTCACAGGGAATCGCTGACCCTAGATTCTATGGCTACACCTTC. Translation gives CASSSQGIADPRFYGYTF.

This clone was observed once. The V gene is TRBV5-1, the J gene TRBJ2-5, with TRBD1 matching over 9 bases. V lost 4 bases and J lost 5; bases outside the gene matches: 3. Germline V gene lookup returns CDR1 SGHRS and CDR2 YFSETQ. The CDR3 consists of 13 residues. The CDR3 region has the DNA TGCGCCAGCAGCCGGGACAGGGTGGAGACCCAGTACTTC. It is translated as CASSRDRVETQYF.

CDR3 in amino acids: CASSYHGQLRHEQYF. CDR3 DNA sequence: TGTGCCAGCAGTTACCACGGACAGCTGCGCCACGAGCAGTACTTC. This chain links TRBV6-6 with TRBJ2-7; weak D call: TRBD1 (6 bases). Germline values: CDR1 MNHNY, CDR2 SVGAGI (reference sequence). V was pared by 2 bases and J by 5 bases, with 16 bases between. CDR3 length: 15 residues.

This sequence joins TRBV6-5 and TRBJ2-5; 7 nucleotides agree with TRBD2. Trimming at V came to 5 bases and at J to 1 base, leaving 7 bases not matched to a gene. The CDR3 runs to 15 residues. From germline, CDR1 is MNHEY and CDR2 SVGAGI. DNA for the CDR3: TGTGCCAGCAGTCGCTCCCGACTAGCCCAAGAGACCCAGTACTTC. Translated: CASSRSRLAQETQYF.

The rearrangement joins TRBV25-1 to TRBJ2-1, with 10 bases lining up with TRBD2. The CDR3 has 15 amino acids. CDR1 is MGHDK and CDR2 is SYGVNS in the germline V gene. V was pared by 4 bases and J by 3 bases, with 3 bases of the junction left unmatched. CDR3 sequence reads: CASSVWTSGYNEQFF. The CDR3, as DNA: TGTGCCAGCAGTGTGTGGACTAGCGGCTACAATGAGCAGTTCTTC.

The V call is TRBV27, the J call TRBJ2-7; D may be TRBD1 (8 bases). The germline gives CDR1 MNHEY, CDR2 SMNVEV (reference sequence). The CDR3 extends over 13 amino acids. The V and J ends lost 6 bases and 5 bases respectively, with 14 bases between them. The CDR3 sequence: CASRRQGRDEQYF. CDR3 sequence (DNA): TGTGCCAGCAGAAGACAGGGGAGGGACGAGCAGTACTTC.

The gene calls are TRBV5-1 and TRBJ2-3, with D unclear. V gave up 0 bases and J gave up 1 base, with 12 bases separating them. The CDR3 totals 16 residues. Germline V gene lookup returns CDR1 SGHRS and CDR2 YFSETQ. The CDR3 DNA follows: TGCGCCAGCAGCTTGGTTTCCGGCCAGCGCACAGATACGCAGTATTTT. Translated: CASSLVSGQRTDTQYF.

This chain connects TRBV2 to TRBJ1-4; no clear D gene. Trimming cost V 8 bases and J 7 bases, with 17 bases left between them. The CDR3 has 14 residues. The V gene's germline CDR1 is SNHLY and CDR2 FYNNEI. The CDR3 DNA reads TGTGCCAGCTGGTGGACTACCAGCGGTGAAAAACTGTTTTTT. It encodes CASWWTTSGEKLFF.

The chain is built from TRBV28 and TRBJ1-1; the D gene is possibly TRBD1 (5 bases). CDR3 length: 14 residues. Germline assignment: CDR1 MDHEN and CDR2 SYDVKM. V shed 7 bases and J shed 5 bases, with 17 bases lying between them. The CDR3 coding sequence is TGTGCCAGCAATACGTTCTTCTGGGGGACTGAAGCTTTCTTT. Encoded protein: CASNTFFWGTEAFF.

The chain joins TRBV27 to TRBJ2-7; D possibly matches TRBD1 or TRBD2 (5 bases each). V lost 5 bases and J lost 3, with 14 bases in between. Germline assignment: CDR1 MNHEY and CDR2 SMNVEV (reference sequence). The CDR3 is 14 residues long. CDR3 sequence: CASSRRDGGYEQYF. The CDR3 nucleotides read TGTGCCAGCAGTAGAAGGGACGGCGGCTACGAGCAGTACTTC.

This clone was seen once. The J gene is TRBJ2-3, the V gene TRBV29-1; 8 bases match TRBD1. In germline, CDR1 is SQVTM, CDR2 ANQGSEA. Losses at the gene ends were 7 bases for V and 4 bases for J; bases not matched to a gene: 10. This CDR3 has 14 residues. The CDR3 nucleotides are TGCAGCGCCGGAGGGGGGACAGGTTCAGATACGCAGTATTTT. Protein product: CSAGGGTGSDTQYF.

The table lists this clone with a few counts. CDR3 residues: CASSTLRVGTEAFF. The CDR3 DNA follows: TGTGCCAGCAGTACCCTTCGAGTGGGCACTGAAGCTTTCTTT. The rearrangement uses TRBV27 and TRBJ1-1; D uncertain. Trimming removed 5 bases at V and 4 bases at J, with 14 bases between. CDR1 MNHEY and CDR2 SMNVEV come from the germline V gene (reference sequence). This CDR3 contains 14 residues.

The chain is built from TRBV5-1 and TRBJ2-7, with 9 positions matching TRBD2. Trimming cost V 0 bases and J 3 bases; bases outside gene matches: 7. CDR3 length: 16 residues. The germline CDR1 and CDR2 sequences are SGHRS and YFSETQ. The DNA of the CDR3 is TGCGCCAGCAGCTTGGAGTGGCTAGCGGGAAACTACGAGCAGTACTTC. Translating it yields CASSLEWLAGNYEQYF.

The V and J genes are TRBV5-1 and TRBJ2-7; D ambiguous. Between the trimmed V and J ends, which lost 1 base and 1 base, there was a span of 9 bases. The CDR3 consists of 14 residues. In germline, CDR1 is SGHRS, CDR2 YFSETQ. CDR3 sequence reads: CASSLTRSSYEQYF. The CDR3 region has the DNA TGCGCCAGCAGCTTGACGAGGTCTTCCTACGAGCAGTACTTC. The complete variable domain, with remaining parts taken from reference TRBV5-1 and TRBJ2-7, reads KAGVTQTPRYLIKTRGQQVTLSCSPISGHRSVSWYQQTPGQGLQFLFEYFSETQRNKGNFPGRFSGRQFSNSRSEMNVSTLELGDSALYLCASSLTRSSYEQYFGPGTRLTVT.

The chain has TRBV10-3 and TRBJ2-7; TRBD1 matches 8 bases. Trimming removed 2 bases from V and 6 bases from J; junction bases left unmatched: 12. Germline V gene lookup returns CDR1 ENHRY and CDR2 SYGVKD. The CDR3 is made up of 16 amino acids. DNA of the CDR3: TGTGCCATCAGTGAGGGCCGGGACAGGATGTCGAGCGAGCAGTACTTC. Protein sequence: CAISEGRDRMSSEQYF.

The CDR3, as DNA: TGTGCCAGCAGAACCTCCAGGGGAGGGGCTCCTTGGTTCTTC. It codes for CASRTSRGGAPWFF. The V and J genes are TRBV6-5 and TRBJ2-1, with D possibly being TRBD2 (7 bases). The CDR3 sequence is 14 residues long. With 6 bases removed from V and 15 bases from J, the gap between germline ends came to 24 bases. The V gene's germline CDR1 is MNHEY and CDR2 SVGAGI.

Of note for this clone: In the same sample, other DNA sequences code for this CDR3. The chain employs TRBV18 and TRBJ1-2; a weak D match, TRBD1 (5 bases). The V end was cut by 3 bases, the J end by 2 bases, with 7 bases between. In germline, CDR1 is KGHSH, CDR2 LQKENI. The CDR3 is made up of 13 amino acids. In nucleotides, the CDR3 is TGTGCCAGCTCACCGGGGGGAAACTATGGCTACACCTTC. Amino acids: CASSPGGNYGYTF.

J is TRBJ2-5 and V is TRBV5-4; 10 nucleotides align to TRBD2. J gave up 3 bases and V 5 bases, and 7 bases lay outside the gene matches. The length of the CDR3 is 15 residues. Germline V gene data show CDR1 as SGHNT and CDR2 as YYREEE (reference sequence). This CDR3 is CASSSRLAGEETQYF. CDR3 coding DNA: TGTGCCAGCAGTTCAAGACTAGCGGGTGAAGAGACCCAGTACTTC.

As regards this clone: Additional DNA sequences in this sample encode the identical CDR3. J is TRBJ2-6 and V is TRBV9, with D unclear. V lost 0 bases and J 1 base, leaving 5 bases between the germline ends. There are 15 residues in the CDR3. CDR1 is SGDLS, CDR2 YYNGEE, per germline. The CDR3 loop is CASSVVGSGANVLTF. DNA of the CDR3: TGTGCCAGCAGCGTAGTAGGATCTGGGGCCAACGTCCTGACTTTC.

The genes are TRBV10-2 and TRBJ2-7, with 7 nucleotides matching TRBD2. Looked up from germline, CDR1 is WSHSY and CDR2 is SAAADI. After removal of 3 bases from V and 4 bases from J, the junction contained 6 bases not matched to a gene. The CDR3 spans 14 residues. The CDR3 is CASSDMAGVYEQYF. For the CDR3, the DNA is TGCGCCAGCAGTGATATGGCGGGAGTTTACGAGCAGTACTTC.

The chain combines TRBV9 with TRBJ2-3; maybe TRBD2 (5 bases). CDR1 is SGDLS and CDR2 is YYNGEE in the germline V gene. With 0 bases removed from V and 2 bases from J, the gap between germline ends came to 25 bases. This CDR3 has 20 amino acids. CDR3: CASSVGPLFKLAGNTDTQYF. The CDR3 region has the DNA TGTGCCAGCAGCGTAGGTCCCCTCTTTAAGCTCGCGGGTAACACAGATACGCAGTATTTT. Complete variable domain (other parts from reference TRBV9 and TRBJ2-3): DSGVTQTPKHLITATGQRVTLRCSPRSGDLSVYWYQQSLDQGLQFLIQYYNGEERAKGNILERFSAQQFPDLHSELNLSSLELGDSALYFCASSVGPLFKLAGNTDTQYFGPGTRLTVL.

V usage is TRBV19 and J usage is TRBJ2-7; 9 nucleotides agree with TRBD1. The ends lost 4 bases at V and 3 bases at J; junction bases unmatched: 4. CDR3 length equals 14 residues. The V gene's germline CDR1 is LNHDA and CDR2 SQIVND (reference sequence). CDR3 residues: CASSRTGELYEQYF. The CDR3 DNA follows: TGTGCCAGTAGTAGGACAGGGGAACTCTACGAGCAGTACTTC.

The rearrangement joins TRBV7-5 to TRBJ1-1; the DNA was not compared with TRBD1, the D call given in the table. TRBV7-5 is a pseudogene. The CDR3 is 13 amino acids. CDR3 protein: CVRSSRGRTEAFF. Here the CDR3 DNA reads TGTGTCAGAAGTTCCAGGGGAAGGACTGAAGCTTTCTTT.

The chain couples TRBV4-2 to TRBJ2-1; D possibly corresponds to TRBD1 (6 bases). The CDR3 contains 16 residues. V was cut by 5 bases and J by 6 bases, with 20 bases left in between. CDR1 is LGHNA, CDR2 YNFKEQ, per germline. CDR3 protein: CASSTYRVERSNEQFF. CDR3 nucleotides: TGTGCCAGCAGCACTTACAGGGTAGAAAGGAGCAATGAGCAGTTCTTC.

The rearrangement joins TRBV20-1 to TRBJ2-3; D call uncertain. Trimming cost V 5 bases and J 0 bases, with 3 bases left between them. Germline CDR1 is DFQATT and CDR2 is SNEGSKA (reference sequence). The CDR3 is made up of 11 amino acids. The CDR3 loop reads CSALSTDTQYF. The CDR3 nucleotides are TGCAGTGCTCTCAGCACAGATACGCAGTATTTT.

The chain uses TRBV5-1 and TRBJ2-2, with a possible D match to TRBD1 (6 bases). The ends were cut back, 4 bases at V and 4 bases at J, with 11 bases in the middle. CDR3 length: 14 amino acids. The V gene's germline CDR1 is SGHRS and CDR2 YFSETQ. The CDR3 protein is CASSEQGSTGELFF. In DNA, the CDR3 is TGCGCCAGCAGCGAACAGGGAAGCACCGGGGAGCTGTTTTTT.